This TCR beta chain was captured by sequencing in a study of T cell responses to AZD1222 COVID-19 vaccine. The protocol was immunoSEQ multiplex PCR, while the TCRdb copy is restricted to in-frame clones and leaves out a portion. The sample includes 150,000 to 160,000 clones, 88% of them seen just once. Germline lookup yields CDR1 SGHNT and CDR2 YYREEE (reference sequence). The V gene lost 4 bases and the J gene lost 5 bases, with 10 bases spanning the gap. The CDR3 runs 13 residues. The sequence was obtained from an adult who had recovered from COVID-19. Specimen: peripheral blood, collected after recovery from COVID-19. The gene calls are TRBV5-4 and TRBJ2-1; D may correspond to TRBD1 or TRBD2 (5 bases each). The CDR3: CASSRDGNNEQFF. The CDR3 DNA reads TGTGCCAGCAGCAGGGACGGTAACAATGAGCAGTTCTTC.